Listed below are T cell receptor beta chains from one sample, sequenced in a study of T cell repertoires in cytomegalovirus infection. TCRdb called the reads again in MiXCR, with one record for every CDR3 protein. This table holds about 300,000 distinct CDR3 sequences, 9.6% found once. The sample comprised PBMCs. Receptors were obtained from a human donor in good health (CMV status not recorded). Some clones in this sample may be carry-over from other donors' samples. Each CDR3 is given with its conserved first and last residue. D genes are given only for firm matches. Size is omitted from some rows. Given values are once, few, many or a class for expanded clones.

V gene	D gene	clone size	J gene	CDR3 protein	CDR3 DNA
TRBV20-1	TRBD1	many	TRBJ2-5	CSATGDRETQYF	TGCAGTGCCACAGGGGATCGAGAGACCCAGTACTTC
TRBV6-5	TRBD1	NA	TRBJ2-7	CASSYSDRGYLLEQYF	TGTGCCAGCAGTTACTCCGACAGGGGATATCTCCTCGAGCAGTACTTC
TRBV11-2	TRBD1	few	TRBJ1-1	CASSSLGQGVNTEAFF	TGTGCCAGCAGCTCGTTGGGACAGGGGGTGAACACTGAAGCTTTCTTT
TRBV19	NA	many	TRBJ1-1	CASSIRPGNTEAFF	TGTGCCAGTAGTATAAGGCCAGGGAACACTGAAGCTTTCTTT
TRBV7-6	NA	many	TRBJ2-5	CASGPGTAQETQYF	TGTGCCAGCGGCCCCGGGACGGCCCAAGAGACCCAGTACTTC
TRBV7-9	NA	many	TRBJ2-2	CASSPPLGSGGGELFF	TGTGCCAGCAGCCCACCGCTGGGCTCTGGAGGCGGGGAGCTGTTTTTT
TRBV20-1	NA	many	TRBJ2-6	CSAFYGQSGANVLTF	TGCAGTGCTTTTTACGGACAATCTGGGGCCAACGTCCTGACTTTC
TRBV28	NA	many	TRBJ1-4	CASSLAGLKEKLFF	TGTGCCAGCAGTTTGGCGGGGCTCAAAGAAAAACTGTTTTTT
TRBV15	NA	few	TRBJ1-6	CATSKTGGRIDNSPLHF	TGTGCCACCAGCAAGACGGGGGGACGAATCGATAATTCACCCCTCCACTTT
TRBV15	TRBD2	NA	TRBJ2-2	CATGGGRGTGELFF	TGTGCCACGGGGGGGGGAAGGGGCACCGGGGAGCTGTTTTTT
TRBV28	NA	many	TRBJ1-1	CASSRIQGTAFF	TGTGCCAGCAGCAGGATACAGGGAACAGCTTTCTTT
TRBV7-2	NA	few	TRBJ1-5	CASSLEEGPGKQPQHF	TGTGCCAGCAGCTTAGAGGAGGGCCCAGGGAAGCAGCCCCAGCATTTT
TRBV7-9	NA	many	TRBJ1-2	CASSLGSGRNYGYTF	TGTGCCAGCAGCTTAGGATCAGGTCGTAACTATGGCTACACCTTC
TRBV5-1	TRBD1	many	TRBJ2-2	CASSWDRTNTGELFF	TGCGCCAGCAGCTGGGACAGGACGAACACCGGGGAGCTGTTTTTT
TRBV29-1	NA	few	TRBJ1-3	CSVEQADSGNTIYF	TGCAGCGTTGAACAGGCCGACTCTGGAAACACCATATATTTT
TRBV20-1	NA	NA	TRBJ2-1	CSARDGGQTYNEQFF	TGCAGTGCTAGAGATGGGGGGCAAACCTACAATGAGCAGTTCTTC
TRBV4-3	TRBD1	few	TRBJ2-5	CASSQGGRGYQETQYF	TGCGCCAGCAGCCAAGGAGGCAGGGGGTATCAAGAGACCCAGTACTTC
TRBV15	TRBD1	many	TRBJ2-7	CATSRSRTGSTYEQYF	TGTGCCACCAGCAGGTCTCGGACAGGCTCAACCTACGAGCAGTACTTC
TRBV6-5	NA	many	TRBJ2-3	CASSYTDNWGPRDTQYF	TGTGCCAGCAGTTACACTGATAATTGGGGCCCAAGGGATACGCAGTATTTT
TRBV6-5	NA	NA	TRBJ2-2	CASKLSGLPGELFF	TGTGCCAGCAAACTTTCGGGGCTTCCCGGGGAGCTGTTTTTT
TRBV4-3	TRBD1	few	TRBJ1-1	CASSQDPQGANTEAFF	TGCGCCAGCAGCCAAGATCCCCAGGGGGCGAACACTGAAGCTTTCTTT
TRBV20-1	TRBD1	NA	TRBJ2-3	CSATGQGRATDTQYF	TGCAGTGCTACCGGACAGGGAAGGGCCACAGATACGCAGTATTTT
TRBV7-9	NA	NA	TRBJ2-3	CASSLEGVGDTQYF	TGTGCCAGCAGCTTAGAAGGGGTCGGGGATACGCAGTATTTT
TRBV25-1	TRBD2	many	TRBJ2-3	CASSESQRGLTDTQYF	TGTGCCAGCAGTGAATCCCAGCGGGGGCTCACAGATACGCAGTATTTT
TRBV2	NA	many	TRBJ1-2	CASSVDSNYGYTF	TGTGCCAGCAGCGTGGACAGTAACTATGGCTACACCTTC
TRBV7-2	NA	many	TRBJ2-7	CASSNRYEQYF	TGTGCCAGCAGCAACCGCTACGAGCAGTACTTC
TRBV4-1	NA	NA	TRBJ1-2	CASSQAARNYGYTF	TGCGCCAGCAGCCAAGCGGCACGGAACTATGGCTACACCTTC
TRBV6-6	TRBD1	NA	TRBJ1-2	CASSGTGGIHGYTF	TGTGCCAGCAGTGGGACAGGGGGCATTCATGGCTACACCTTC
TRBV6-1	NA	many	TRBJ2-1	CASSEWRRNEQFF	TGTGCCAGCAGTGAGTGGAGAAGGAATGAGCAGTTCTTC
TRBV20-1	NA	many	TRBJ1-6	CSARVPGGDSPLHF	TGCAGTGCTAGGGTTCCGGGAGGCGATTCACCCCTCCACTTT
TRBV7-2	NA	many	TRBJ1-2	CASSLVGGGGYGYTF	TGTGCCAGCAGCTTAGTAGGGGGTGGGGGCTATGGCTACACCTTC
TRBV28	NA	NA	TRBJ2-5	CASSLLGGRGETQYF	TGTGCCAGCAGTTTATTGGGGGGGCGCGGGGAGACCCAGTACTTC
TRBV20-1	NA	NA	TRBJ2-5	CSATPAQQVETQYF	TGCAGTGCTACGCCGGCACAGCAAGTAGAGACCCAGTACTTC
TRBV6-5	NA	many	TRBJ1-5	CASRLGRNSNQPQHF	TGTGCCAGCAGGTTAGGACGGAATAGCAATCAGCCCCAGCATTTT
TRBV5-1	NA	many	TRBJ1-6	CASSWKGGDSPLHF	TGCGCCAGCAGCTGGAAGGGGGGTGATTCACCCCTCCACTTT
TRBV28	TRBD2	many	TRBJ2-2	CASSLAGGKPLNTGELFF	TGTGCCAGCAGTTTGGCGGGGGGAAAACCTTTGAACACCGGGGAGCTGTTTTTT
TRBV9	NA	NA	TRBJ2-6	CASSVASSGANVLTF	TGTGCCAGCAGCGTAGCTAGCTCTGGGGCCAACGTCCTGACTTTC
TRBV20-1	TRBD1	NA	TRBJ1-1	CSARDLGQAPNTEAFF	TGCAGTGCTAGAGATCTCGGACAGGCCCCGAACACTGAAGCTTTCTTT
TRBV28	NA	NA	TRBJ2-1	CASKLGLTSSYNEQFF	TGTGCCAGCAAACTGGGACTGACGAGCTCCTACAATGAGCAGTTCTTC
TRBV19	NA	NA	TRBJ2-7	CASSVGTDPYEQYF	TGTGCCAGTAGTGTCGGGACTGACCCGTACGAGCAGTACTTC
TRBV20-1	TRBD1	NA	TRBJ1-2	CSARDGAGGFGYTF	TGCAGTGCTAGGGATGGCGCAGGGGGATTTGGCTACACCTTC
TRBV12-3/TRBV12-4	NA	many	TRBJ2-1	CASRRVNEQFF	TGTGCCAGCAGACGGGTCAATGAGCAGTTCTTC
TRBV10-3	NA	few	TRBJ1-1	CAISEPPNTEAFF	TGTGCCATCAGTGAGCCTCCGAACACTGAAGCTTTCTTT
TRBV7-9	TRBD2	many	TRBJ2-5	CASSLGGSGGLETQYF	TGTGCCAGCAGCTTAGGGGGTAGCGGGGGTCTCGAGACCCAGTACTTC